These T cell receptor beta chains were read from a single sample in a study of cytomegalovirus exposure and HLA in healthy donors. Repertoires were generated with immunoSEQ multiplex PCR, while TCRdb's copy carries only in-frame clones and drops some. In the table there are fewer than 200,000 clones, approximately 80% of which are singletons. Material for sequencing was PBMCs. The source of these receptors is a man aged 35-49 years in good health and CMV-seronegative. Both conserved end residues are part of each CDR3. Fields, in order: V gene, clone size, J gene, D gene, CDR3 DNA, CDR3 protein. D genes are given only for firm matches. Clone size appears in some rows only: once, few, many, or a class for an expanded clone.

TRBV7-9	few	TRBJ2-5	TRBD1	TGTGCCAGCAGGGGGATGACAGGGGGAAGAGAGACCCAGTACTTC	CASRGMTGGRETQYF
TRBV28	NA	TRBJ2-7	NA	TGTGCCAGCACCGAACGGAGGGTAGCCTACGAGCAGTACTTC	CASTERRVAYEQYF
TRBV9	NA	TRBJ2-7	NA	TGTGCCAGCAGCGTAGGGTTCGGCAGGGGTTATTACGAGCAGTACTTC	CASSVGFGRGYYEQYF
TRBV6-1	NA	TRBJ2-7	TRBD2	TGTGCCAGCAGTGAAGGCCCGTTTGGACTAGCTGGCTACGAGCAGTACTTC	CASSEGPFGLAGYEQYF
TRBV11-1	NA	TRBJ1-4	NA	TGTGCCAGCAGCTTAGCTGCCAGGTCGGGAAGGGATGAAAAACTGTTTTTT	CASSLAARSGRDEKLFF
TRBV6-1	NA	TRBJ2-7	NA	TGTGCCAGTACGACAGCCCCCTACGAGCAGTACTTC	CASTTAPYEQYF
TRBV2	NA	TRBJ1-2	NA	TGTGCCAGCAGGACCCCACAGTTACCTAACTATGGCTACACCTTC	CASRTPQLPNYGYTF
TRBV11-2	NA	TRBJ1-5	NA	TGTGCCAGCAGCTTAGATAGCGAGCCCCAGCATTTT	CASSLDSEPQHF
TRBV10-3	NA	TRBJ2-7	TRBD2	TGTGCCATCAGTGAGCCGGCGGGGGGGCAGTCTAACGAGCAGTACTTC	CAISEPAGGQSNEQYF
TRBV6-1	NA	TRBJ1-6	NA	TGTGCCAGCAGGTCGCAGTGGTCACCCCTCCACTTT	CASRSQWSPLHF
TRBV7-2	NA	TRBJ2-7	TRBD1	TGTGCCAGCAGCCCGGGACAGGGTTACGAGCAGTACTTC	CASSPGQGYEQYF
TRBV13	NA	TRBJ2-5	TRBD1	TGTGCCAGCAGCTTAGGGGGGTCACAGGGGGGAAAGGAGACCCAGTACTTC	CASSLGGSQGGKETQYF
TRBV18	few	TRBJ1-1	TRBD1	TGTGCCAGCTCCGGACAGGGGGGGACTGAAGCTTTCTTT	CASSGQGGTEAFF
TRBV4-1	NA	TRBJ1-3	NA	TGCGCCAGCAGCCAAGATCTCCTGACAGGAAACACCATATATTTT	CASSQDLLTGNTIYF
TRBV5-1	NA	TRBJ2-5	TRBD2	TGCGCCAGCAATAGCGGGGGAAAAGAGACCCAGTACTTC	CASNSGGKETQYF
TRBV2	few	TRBJ2-3	NA	TGTGCCAGCAGTGATCGGGCTAGCCCAGATACGCAGTATTTT	CASSDRASPDTQYF